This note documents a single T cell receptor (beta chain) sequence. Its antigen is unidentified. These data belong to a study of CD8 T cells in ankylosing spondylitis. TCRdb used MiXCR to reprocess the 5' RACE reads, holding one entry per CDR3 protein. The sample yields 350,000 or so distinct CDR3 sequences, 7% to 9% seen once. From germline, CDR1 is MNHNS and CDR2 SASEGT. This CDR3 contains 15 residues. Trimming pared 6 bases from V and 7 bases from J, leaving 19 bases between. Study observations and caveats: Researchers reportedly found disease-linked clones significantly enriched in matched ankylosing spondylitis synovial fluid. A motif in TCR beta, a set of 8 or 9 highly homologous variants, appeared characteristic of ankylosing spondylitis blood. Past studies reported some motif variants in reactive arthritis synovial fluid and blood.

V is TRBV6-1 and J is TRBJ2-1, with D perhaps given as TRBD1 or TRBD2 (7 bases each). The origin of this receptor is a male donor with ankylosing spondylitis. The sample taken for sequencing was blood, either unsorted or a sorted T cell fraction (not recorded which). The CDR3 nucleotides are TGTGCCAGCAGCGGCAGGGGGGAGGGCCAGAATGAGCAGTTCTTC. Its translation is CASSGRGEGQNEQFF.